Shown below are 2 T cell receptor beta chains from a single sample sequenced in a study of shared clonotypes between healthy human individuals. Profiled with immunoSEQ multiplex PCR; TCRdb holds only in-frame clones, not every one. In the table there are a few million clones, about 92% of which are singletons. The specimen sequenced was naive CD4+ T cells sorted from blood. As for subset: CD45RA+ positively selected. The source is a man between 18 and 35 years old in good health.

This chain links TRBV5-1 with TRBJ2-7; 8 nucleotides match TRBD1. With V trimmed by 4 bases and J by 2 bases, 11 bases remained unmatched. CDR3 length: 16 residues. The germline V gene encodes CDR1 SGHRS and CDR2 YFSETQ. CDR3 in DNA: TGCGCCAGCAGCCTTACCCCGGACAGGGCCCCCTACGAGCAGTACTTC. This codes for CASSLTPDRAPYEQYF.

V and J are TRBV6-6 and TRBJ1-1; TRBD1 is a possible D gene (5 bases). Germline V gene lookup returns CDR1 MNHNY and CDR2 SVGAGI (reference sequence). Between the trimmed V and J ends, which lost 4 bases and 8 bases, there was a span of 14 bases. This CDR3 has 13 residues. CDR3 coding DNA: TGTGCCAGCAGTTCCCCAAGTGAGGGGGAAGCTTTCTTT. It codes for CASSSPSEGEAFF.